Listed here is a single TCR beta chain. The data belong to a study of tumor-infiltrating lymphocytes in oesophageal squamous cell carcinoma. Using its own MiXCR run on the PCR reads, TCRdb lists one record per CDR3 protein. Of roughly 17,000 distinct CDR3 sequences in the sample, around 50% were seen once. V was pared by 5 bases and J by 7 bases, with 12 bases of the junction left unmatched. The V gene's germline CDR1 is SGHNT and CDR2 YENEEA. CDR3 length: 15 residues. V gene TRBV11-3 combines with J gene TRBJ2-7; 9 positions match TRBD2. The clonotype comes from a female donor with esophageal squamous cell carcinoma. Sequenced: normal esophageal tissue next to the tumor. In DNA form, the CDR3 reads TGTGCCAGCAGCGCGACTAGCGGCAGTGACAATGAGCAGTACTTC. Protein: CASSATSGSDNEQYF.